One sample yielded the 4 T cell receptor beta chains listed below, sequenced in a study of blood T cells in healthy people across ages (dated by TCRdb to between 2014 and 2016). Library construction relied on 5' RACE. A second about 7 to 11 cycle PCR used a sample-barcoded 5' primer and a J-beta primer mix. TCRdb reworked the public reads: Q25 trimming with fastp, MiXCR clone assembly, productive beta chains retained. Each CDR3 protein appears once, grouped with its most common genes and DNA. The table for this sample lists some 1,800,000 distinct CDR3 sequences; more than 35% of them were counted only once. In total, the top ten clones hold more than 20% of the sample. Sequencing used blood. These receptors all come from a human donor in good health.

As to this clonotype: The junction does not match germline at one end; this may be a read error. This chain uses TRBV7-2 with TRBJ1-6; possibly TRBD1 for D (6 bases). Germline V gene sequence: CDR1 SGHTA, CDR2 FQGNSA. The CDR3 consists of 17 residues. This chain's CDR3 is CASSPQGTSFYNSPFHF. Written as DNA, the CDR3 is TGTGCCAGCAGCCCCCAGGGGACCTCCTTCTATAATTCACCCTTCCACTTT.

The chain is built from TRBV20-1 and TRBJ2-3; maybe TRBD2 (6 bases). Trimming left V 6 bases short and J 7 bases short, with 20 bases between. Germline loops: CDR1 DFQATT, CDR2 SNEGSKA (reference sequence). The CDR3 is made up of 14 amino acids. CDR3 DNA: TGCAGTGCCGCTAGCGCGGGCGTACCGAATACGCAGTATTTT. As protein: CSAASAGVPNTQYF.

The chain employs TRBV30 and TRBJ2-5; D is perhaps TRBD1 (5 bases). The DNA end is more similar to TRBJ2-7, so the J call may be wrong. CDR1 is GTSNPN and CDR2 is SVGIG in the germline V gene (reference sequence). The CDR3 loop spans 12 amino acids. This chain's CDR3 is CAWSQGRHEQYF. The CDR3 region has the DNA TGTGCCTGGAGCCAGGGTAGACACGAGCAGTACTTC.

This chain joins TRBV5-1 and TRBJ2-4; 7 bases map to TRBD2. The V segment lost 1 base and the J segment 13 bases; nucleotides outside the gene matches: 14. CDR1 is SGHRS and CDR2 is YFSETQ in the germline V gene. CDR3 length equals 15 residues. CDR3 in amino acids: CASSLWDYLAEEQYF. The CDR3 DNA reads as TGCGCCAGCAGCTTGTGGGATTATCTAGCGGAGGAGCAGTACTTC.